The 15 T cell receptor beta chains presented below share a single source sample, sequenced in a study of blood T cell repertoires in COVID-19 (dated by TCRdb to about 2020). The library was generated by the immunoSEQ multiplex PCR assay. Not all clones reach the TCRdb copy of this immuneACCESS table, which keeps in-frame sequences only. Checked studies attribute under half of the gap to unresolved V genes and leave the rest unexplained. Within this sample are under 300,000 clones, with roughly 87% of them counted one time only. About 6.9% of the sample rests with the top ten. The sample taken for sequencing was PBMCs or T cells enriched from blood (not recorded which). The receptors were sampled from a woman in her twenties or thirties with acute COVID-19.

The chain recombines TRBV5-1 with TRBJ2-2, with D perhaps matching TRBD1 (6 bases). Trimming took 4 bases from V and 5 from J, leaving 18 bases between them. The CDR3 consists of 16 residues. Germline V gene data show CDR1 as SGHRS and CDR2 as YFSETQ. CDR3: CASSPNHKGGTGELFF. The DNA of the CDR3 is TGCGCCAGCAGCCCTAATCACAAAGGGGGTACCGGGGAGCTGTTTTTT.

The chain combines TRBV11-2 with TRBJ2-1; D unresolved. This CDR3 comprises 15 residues. V dropped 2 bases and J dropped 8 bases, with 16 bases sitting between them. The V gene's germline CDR1 is SGHAT and CDR2 FQNNGV. The DNA for the CDR3 is TGTGCCAGCAGCTTAAGGTCCGGGTTACGCGATGAGCAGTTCTTC. This sequence encodes CASSLRSGLRDEQFF. Using reference TRBV11-2 and TRBJ2-1 for the parts outside the CDR3, the full variable domain is EAGVAQSPRYKIIEKRQSVAFWCNPISGHATLYWYQQILGQGPKLLIQFQNNGVVDDSQLPKDRFSAERLKGVDSTLKIQPAKLEDSAVYLCASSLRSGLRDEQFFGPGTRLTVL.

The V and J genes are TRBV3-1 (or the pseudogene TRBV3-2) and TRBJ2-7; TRBD2 might be the D (5 bases). Germline loops: CDR1 LGHDT, CDR2 YNNKEL (reference sequence). The V and J ends lost 2 bases and 5 bases respectively, with 16 bases between them. The CDR3 is made up of 15 amino acids. The CDR3 spells CASSQIRGNTDEQYF. CDR3 sequence (DNA): TGTGCCAGCAGCCAAATCCGGGGAAATACCGACGAGCAGTACTTC.

The rearrangement links TRBV28 to TRBJ1-3; 12 positions agree with TRBD1. This CDR3 has 16 residues. Germline V gene data show CDR1 as MDHEN and CDR2 as SYDVKM. The trim removed 7 bases at V and 3 bases at J, leaving 7 bases unmatched. The CDR3 DNA is TGTGCCAGCACTTGGGACAGGGGGCTAGGTGGAAACACCATATATTTT. It codes for CASTWDRGLGGNTIYF. The whole variable domain, remainder taken from reference TRBV28 and TRBJ1-3, is DVKVTQSSRYLVKRTGEKVFLECVQDMDHENMFWYRQDPGLGLRLIYFSYDVKMKEKGDIPEGYSVSREKKERFSLILESASTNQTSMYLCASTWDRGLGGNTIYFGEGSWLTVV.

The chain is built from TRBV7-9 and TRBJ1-4; maybe TRBD1 (5 bases). The V end was cut by 5 bases, the J end by 5 bases, with 15 bases between. The CDR3 contains 15 residues. Germline V lookup: CDR1 SEHNR, CDR2 FQNEAQ (reference sequence). The CDR3, as DNA: TGTGCCAGCAGCCCAGACAGACTCTCAAATGAAAAACTGTTTTTT. Translating it yields CASSPDRLSNEKLFF.

The V call is TRBV11-2, the J call TRBJ2-1, with TRBD2 identical over 10 bases. CDR1 is SGHAT and CDR2 is FQNNGV in the germline V gene. V was clipped by 0 bases and J by 9 bases; unmatched bases: 5. CDR3 size: 15 residues. The CDR3 loop is CASSLDLSGRGEQFF. CDR3 DNA: TGTGCCAGCAGCTTAGACTTGAGCGGGAGGGGTGAGCAGTTCTTC. The whole variable domain, remainder taken from reference TRBV11-2 and TRBJ2-1, is EAGVAQSPRYKIIEKRQSVAFWCNPISGHATLYWYQQILGQGPKLLIQFQNNGVVDDSQLPKDRFSAERLKGVDSTLKIQPAKLEDSAVYLCASSLDLSGRGEQFFGPGTRLTVL.

The chain employs TRBV27 and TRBJ2-1; 8 bases align to TRBD2. V shed 4 bases, J shed 5 bases, and the junction held 13 bases outside the gene matches. The CDR3 is 17 amino acids. Germline assignment: CDR1 MNHEY and CDR2 SMNVEV (reference sequence). CDR3 nucleotide sequence: TGTGCCAGCAGTTCGGCTGATGGACTAGCAGGGAACAATGAGCAGTTCTTC. Amino acid sequence: CASSSADGLAGNNEQFF.

CDR3 region: CASSQERGIRGNEQFF. The CDR3 nucleotides are TGTGCCAGCAGCCAAGAAAGGGGGATCCGGGGCAATGAGCAGTTCTTC. The chain joins TRBV3-1 (or the pseudogene TRBV3-2) to TRBJ2-1; D perhaps matches TRBD1 (6 bases). This CDR3 has 16 residues. V was cut by 0 bases and J by 6 bases, with 15 bases left in between. Germline V gene sequence: CDR1 LGHDT, CDR2 YNNKEL (reference sequence).

V gene TRBV5-4 combines with J gene TRBJ2-1; a possible D gene is TRBD2 (5 bases). Trimming pared 3 bases from V and 7 bases from J, leaving 11 bases between. Germline CDR1 is SGHNT and CDR2 is YYREEE (reference sequence). The CDR3 is made up of 13 amino acids. This CDR3 is CASSSLAVNEQFF. The DNA of the CDR3 is TGTGCCAGCAGCTCTCTAGCTGTTAATGAGCAGTTCTTC.

The sample holds a few counts of this clone. This sequence joins TRBV28 and TRBJ1-2; the D gene is possibly TRBD1 (6 bases). The CDR3 consists of 12 residues. Germline V gene sequence: CDR1 MDHEN, CDR2 SYDVKM. V was pared by 2 bases and J by 8 bases, with 9 bases between. Here the CDR3 reads CASSLPQGGYTF. CDR3 coding DNA: TGTGCCAGCAGTTTACCCCAGGGGGGCTACACCTTC.

The chain is built from TRBV5-1 and TRBJ2-2; 12 nucleotides agree with TRBD2. Unmatched junction bases numbered 10, after V lost 7 bases and J lost 0 bases. The V gene's germline CDR1 is SGHRS and CDR2 YFSETQ. The CDR3 has 18 residues. CDR3 protein: CASGKRLAGGPNTGELFF. The CDR3, as DNA: TGCGCCAGCGGTAAAAGGCTAGCGGGAGGGCCGAACACCGGGGAGCTGTTTTTT.

This clone was observed once. The chain joins TRBV5-1 to TRBJ1-1; 7 positions match TRBD1. Looked up from germline, CDR1 is SGHRS and CDR2 is YFSETQ. The length of the CDR3 is 14 residues. V was clipped by 3 bases and J by 1 base; unmatched bases: 3. The CDR3 loop is CASSYNRGNTEAFF. The CDR3, as DNA: TGCGCCAGCAGCTATAACAGGGGGAACACTGAAGCTTTCTTT.

Here the CDR3 DNA reads TGTGCCAGCAGTGAGAGACTAGCGACCGGGGAGCTGTTTTTT. It translates to CASSERLATGELFF. This chain uses TRBV2 with TRBJ2-2; TRBD2 aligns across 8 bases. CDR3 length: 14 amino acids. Germline-derived CDR1 and CDR2 are SNHLY and FYNNEI. V was clipped by 3 bases and J by 5 bases; unmatched bases: 2.

This clone was counted a single time. V gene TRBV28 combines with J gene TRBJ2-7; tentative D call: TRBD1 (7 bases). V was pared by 6 bases and J by 3 bases, with 15 bases between. Germline CDR1 and CDR2: MDHEN and SYDVKM. This CDR3 comprises 14 residues. The CDR3 region is CASSWRDRRYEQYF. In DNA form, the CDR3 reads TGTGCCAGCAGCTGGCGGGACAGACGCTACGAGCAGTACTTC.

The rearrangement uses TRBV5-1 and TRBJ1-4, with a tentative D call TRBD1 (6 bases). V was shortened by 0 bases and J by 7 bases, with 16 bases between the two germline ends. The CDR3 spans 16 residues. Germline assignment: CDR1 SGHRS and CDR2 YFSETQ. DNA for the CDR3: TGCGCCAGCAGCTTGGGAGGGACAAATGCAGTTGAAAAACTGTTTTTT. It encodes CASSLGGTNAVEKLFF.